Listed below are T cell receptor beta chains from one sample, sequenced in a study of response to subunit inactivated influenza vaccine. TCRdb ran MiXCR on the RT-PCR reads and lists one entry per CDR3 protein. In the table there are approximately 700,000 distinct CDR3 sequences, 15% to 19% of which are singletons. This specimen was PBMCs from blood, taken 11 to 12 days after vaccination. The receptors here all came from a middle-aged man who received an inactivated influenza vaccine. Both conserved end residues are part of each CDR3. A D gene is named only where the DNA matches it firmly. Rows give clone size only sometimes, using once, few, many, or a class for an expanded clone.

j_call	v_call	cdr3_length	clone_size	d_call	cdr3_aa	cdr3_nt
TRBJ2-3	TRBV18	14	-	-	CASSPVGTTDTQYF	TGTGCCAGCTCACCAGTGGGAACCACAGATACGCAGTATTTT
TRBJ2-7	TRBV12-3/TRBV12-4	12	-	-	CASSSGGWEQYF	TGTGCCAGCAGTTCAGGGGGGTGGGAGCAGTACTTC
TRBJ2-7	TRBV20-1	13	few	TRBD1	CSAPRTGWYEQYF	TGCAGTGCGCCGCGGACAGGGTGGTACGAGCAGTACTTC
TRBJ2-1	TRBV4-2	16	-	TRBD1	CASSQGRDRRGNEQFF	TGTGCCAGCAGCCAAGGCCGGGACAGAAGGGGCAATGAGCAGTTCTTC
TRBJ2-7	TRBV20-1	15	-	TRBD2	CSARDPSGSPDEQYF	TGCAGTGCTAGAGATCCGAGCGGGAGCCCCGACGAGCAGTACTTC
TRBJ2-5	TRBV7-2	15	-	TRBD1	CASSLRQGWGETQYF	TGTGCCAGCAGCTTGCGACAGGGGTGGGGGGAGACCCAGTACTTC
TRBJ2-1	TRBV7-9	14	-	TRBD2	CASSFSGGLNEQFF	TGTGCCAGCAGCTTCAGCGGGGGGTTAAATGAGCAGTTCTTC
TRBJ2-4	TRBV5-4	16	many	-	CASSLMTELAKNIQYF	TGTGCCAGCAGCTTAATGACAGAGTTAGCCAAAAACATTCAGTACTTC
TRBJ1-5	TRBV10-3	15	-	-	CAIRKTDDSNQPQHF	TGTGCCATCAGAAAGACAGATGATAGCAATCAGCCCCAGCATTTT
TRBJ2-2	TRBV12-3/TRBV12-4	14	few	TRBD1	CASSRDRAPGELFF	TGTGCCAGCAGTAGAGACAGGGCCCCCGGGGAGCTGTTTTTT
TRBJ2-5	TRBV10-3	16	few	TRBD2	CAISAGLAGLQETQYF	TGTGCCATCAGTGCGGGACTAGCGGGGCTACAAGAGACCCAGTACTTC
TRBJ2-7	TRBV12-3/TRBV12-4	15	few	TRBD1	CASSRSGTGFYEQYF	TGTGCCAGCAGTCGCTCCGGGACAGGGTTCTACGAGCAGTACTTC
TRBJ2-7	TRBV11-3	14	-	TRBD1	CASSHRDRGYEQYF	TGTGCCAGCAGCCACCGGGACAGGGGCTACGAGCAGTACTTC
TRBJ1-2	TRBV6-2/TRBV6-3	14	few	-	CASRKSGFDYGYTF	TGTGCCAGCAGGAAGAGTGGGTTCGACTATGGCTACACCTTC
TRBJ2-5	TRBV5-6	15	-	TRBD1	CASSWGTEGRETQYF	TGTGCCAGCAGCTGGGGGACAGAAGGTCGCGAGACCCAGTACTTC